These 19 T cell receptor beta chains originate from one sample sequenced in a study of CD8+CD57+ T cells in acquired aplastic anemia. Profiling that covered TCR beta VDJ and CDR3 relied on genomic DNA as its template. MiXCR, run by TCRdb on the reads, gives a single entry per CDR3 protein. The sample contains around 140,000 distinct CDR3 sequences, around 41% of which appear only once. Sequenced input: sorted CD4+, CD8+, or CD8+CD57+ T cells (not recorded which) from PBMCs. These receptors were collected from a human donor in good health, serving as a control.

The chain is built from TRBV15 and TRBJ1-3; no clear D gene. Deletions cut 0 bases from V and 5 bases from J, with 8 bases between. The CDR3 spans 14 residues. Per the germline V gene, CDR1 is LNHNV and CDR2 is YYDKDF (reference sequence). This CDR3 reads CATSREAVRNTIYF. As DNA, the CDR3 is TGTGCCACCAGCAGAGAGGCAGTGAGAAACACCATATATTTT.

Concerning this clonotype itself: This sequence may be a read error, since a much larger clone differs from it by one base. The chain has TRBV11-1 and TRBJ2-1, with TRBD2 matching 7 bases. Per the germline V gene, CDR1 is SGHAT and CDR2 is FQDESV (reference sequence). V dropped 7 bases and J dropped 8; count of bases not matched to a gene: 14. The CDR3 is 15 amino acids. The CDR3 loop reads CASKSLAVEGYEQFF. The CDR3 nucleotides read TGTGCCAGCAAATCTCTAGCGGTGGAGGGGTATGAGCAGTTCTTC.

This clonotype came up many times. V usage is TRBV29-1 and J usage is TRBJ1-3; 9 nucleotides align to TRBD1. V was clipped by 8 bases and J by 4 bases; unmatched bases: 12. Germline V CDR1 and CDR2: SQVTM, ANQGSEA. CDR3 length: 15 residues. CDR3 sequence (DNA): TGCAGCAAACAGGGGGCGCCCTTCCCGGGAAACACCATATATTTT. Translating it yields CSKQGAPFPGNTIYF.

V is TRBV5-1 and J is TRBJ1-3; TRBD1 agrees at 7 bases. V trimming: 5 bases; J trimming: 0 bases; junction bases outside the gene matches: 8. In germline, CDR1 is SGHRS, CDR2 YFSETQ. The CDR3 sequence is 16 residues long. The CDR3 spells CASRKSGTDSGNTIYF. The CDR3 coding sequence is TGCGCCAGCAGAAAATCCGGGACAGACTCTGGAAACACCATATATTTT.

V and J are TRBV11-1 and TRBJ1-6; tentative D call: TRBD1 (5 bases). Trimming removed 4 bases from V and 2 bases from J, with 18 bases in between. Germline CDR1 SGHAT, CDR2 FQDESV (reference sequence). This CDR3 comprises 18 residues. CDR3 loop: CASSSQGHGQTYNSPLHF. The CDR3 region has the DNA TGTGCCAGCAGCTCCCAGGGCCATGGGCAGACCTATAATTCACCCCTCCACTTT.

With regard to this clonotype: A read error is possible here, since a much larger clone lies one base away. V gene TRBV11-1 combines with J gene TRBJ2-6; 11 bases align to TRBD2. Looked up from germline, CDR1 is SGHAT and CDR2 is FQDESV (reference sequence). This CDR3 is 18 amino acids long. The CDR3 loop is CAGSLIAGGHSGANVLTF. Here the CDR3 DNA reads TGTGCCGGCAGCCTGATAGCGGGGGGGCACTCTGGGGCCAACGTCCTGACTTTC.

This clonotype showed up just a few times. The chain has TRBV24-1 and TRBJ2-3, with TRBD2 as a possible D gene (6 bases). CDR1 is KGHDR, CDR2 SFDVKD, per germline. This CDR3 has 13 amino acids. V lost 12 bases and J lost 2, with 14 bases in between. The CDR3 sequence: CACEAGPTDTQYF. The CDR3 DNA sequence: TGTGCCTGCGAGGCGGGGCCCACAGATACGCAGTATTTT.

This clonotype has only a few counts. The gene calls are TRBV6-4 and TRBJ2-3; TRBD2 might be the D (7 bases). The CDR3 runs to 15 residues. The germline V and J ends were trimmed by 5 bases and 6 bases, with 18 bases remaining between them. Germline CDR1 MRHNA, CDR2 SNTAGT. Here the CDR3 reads CASSLGGGWPDTQYF. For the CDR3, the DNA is TGTGCCAGCAGTTTAGGGGGGGGGTGGCCGGATACGCAGTATTTT.

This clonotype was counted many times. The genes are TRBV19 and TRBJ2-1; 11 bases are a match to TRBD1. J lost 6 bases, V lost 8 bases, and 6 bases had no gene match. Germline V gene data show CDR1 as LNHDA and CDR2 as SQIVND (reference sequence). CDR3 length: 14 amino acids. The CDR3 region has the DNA TGTGCCAGTTCGTGGGGGACAGGGGGCAATGAGCAGTTCTTC. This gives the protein CASSWGTGGNEQFF.

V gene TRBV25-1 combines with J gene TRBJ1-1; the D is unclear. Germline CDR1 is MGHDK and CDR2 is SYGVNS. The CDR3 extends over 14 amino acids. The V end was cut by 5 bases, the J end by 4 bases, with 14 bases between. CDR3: CASSSELGSTEAFF. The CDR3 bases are TGTGCCAGCAGTTCTGAACTGGGGTCCACTGAAGCTTTCTTT.

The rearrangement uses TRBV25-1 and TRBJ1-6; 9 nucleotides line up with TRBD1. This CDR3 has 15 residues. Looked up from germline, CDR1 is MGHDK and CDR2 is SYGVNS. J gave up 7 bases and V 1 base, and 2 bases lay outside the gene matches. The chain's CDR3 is CASSELGTGNSPLHF. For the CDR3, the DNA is TGTGCCAGCAGTGAATTAGGGACAGGGAATTCACCCCTCCACTTT.

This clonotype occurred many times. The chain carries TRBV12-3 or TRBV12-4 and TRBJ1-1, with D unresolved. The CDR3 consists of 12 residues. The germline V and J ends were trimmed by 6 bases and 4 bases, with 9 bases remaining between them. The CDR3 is CASSQLFTEAFF. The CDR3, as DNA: TGTGCCAGCAGCCAGTTATTCACTGAAGCTTTCTTT.

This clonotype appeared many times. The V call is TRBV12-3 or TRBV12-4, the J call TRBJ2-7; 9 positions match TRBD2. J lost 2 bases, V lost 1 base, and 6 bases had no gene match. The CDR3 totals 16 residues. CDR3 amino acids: CASSLGGTSFPYEQYF. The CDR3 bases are TGTGCCAGCAGTTTAGGAGGGACTAGCTTCCCCTACGAGCAGTACTTC.

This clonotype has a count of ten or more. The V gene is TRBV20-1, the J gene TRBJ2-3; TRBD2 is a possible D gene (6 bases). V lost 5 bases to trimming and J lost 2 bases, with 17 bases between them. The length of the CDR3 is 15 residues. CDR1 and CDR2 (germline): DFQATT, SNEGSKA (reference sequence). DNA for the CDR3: TGCAGTGCTCGACGGGACTTCCGACTCACAGATACGCAGTATTTT. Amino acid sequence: CSARRDFRLTDTQYF.

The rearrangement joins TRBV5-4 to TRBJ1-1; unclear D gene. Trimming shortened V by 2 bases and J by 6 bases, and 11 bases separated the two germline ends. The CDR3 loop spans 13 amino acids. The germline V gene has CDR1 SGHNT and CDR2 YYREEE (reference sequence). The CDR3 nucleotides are TGTGCCAGCAGCTTTGCAGGAGGTGCTGAAGCTTTCTTT. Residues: CASSFAGGAEAFF.

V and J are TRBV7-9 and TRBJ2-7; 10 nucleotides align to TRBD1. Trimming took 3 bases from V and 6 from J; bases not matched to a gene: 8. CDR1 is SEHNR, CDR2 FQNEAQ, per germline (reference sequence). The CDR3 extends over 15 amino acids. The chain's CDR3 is CASSFETGTGVEQYF. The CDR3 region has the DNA TGTGCCAGCAGCTTTGAGACCGGGACAGGGGTCGAGCAGTACTTC.

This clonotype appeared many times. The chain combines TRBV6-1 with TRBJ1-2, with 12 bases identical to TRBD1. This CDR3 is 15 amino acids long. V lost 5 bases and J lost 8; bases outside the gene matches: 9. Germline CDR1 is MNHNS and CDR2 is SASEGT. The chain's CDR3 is CASSPRDRGPKGYTF. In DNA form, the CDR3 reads TGTGCCAGCAGTCCCAGGGACAGGGGGCCAAAGGGCTACACCTTC.

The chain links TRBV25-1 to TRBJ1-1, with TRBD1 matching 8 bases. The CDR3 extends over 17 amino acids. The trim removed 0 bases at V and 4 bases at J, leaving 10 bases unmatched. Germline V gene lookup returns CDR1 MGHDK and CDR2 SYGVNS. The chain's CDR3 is CASSEYGTGERGTEAFF. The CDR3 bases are TGTGCCAGCAGTGAATATGGGACAGGAGAGCGGGGCACTGAAGCTTTCTTT.

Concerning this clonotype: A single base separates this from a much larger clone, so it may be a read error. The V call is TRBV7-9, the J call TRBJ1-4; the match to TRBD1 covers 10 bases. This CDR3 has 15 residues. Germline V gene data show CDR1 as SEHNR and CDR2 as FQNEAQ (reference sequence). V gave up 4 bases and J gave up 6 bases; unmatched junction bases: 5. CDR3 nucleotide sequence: TGTGCCAGCAGCTCCGGACAGGGGGGAGATGAAAAACTGTTTTTT. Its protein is CASSSGQGGDEKLFF.